The 15 T cell receptor beta chains reported below all come from one sample, sequenced in a study of beta chain features in type 1 diabetes. cDNA synthesis used the whole RNA isolate, giving expressed TCRB sequences. Assay used: immunoSEQ multiplex PCR; TCRdb lists only in-frame clones, some missing. The profile shows 150,000 to 170,000 clones, 9% to 12% of them singletons. Antigen specificity for these receptors is unknown. Study-level results: Significant though moderate, a shortening of TCRB CDR3s appeared in all four CD4+ subsets of Type 1 diabetes patients.

The sequencing input was central memory CD4+ T cells from blood. The receptors stem from a man aged 25 to 40 with type 1 diabetes.

This clone has a single count. The rearrangement joins TRBV28 to TRBJ1-2; D is undetermined. Trimming cost V 4 bases and J 4 bases, with 10 bases left between them. Germline V gene sequence: CDR1 MDHEN, CDR2 SYDVKM. The CDR3 loop spans 13 amino acids. This chain's CDR3 is CASSSNSFYGYTF. DNA of the CDR3: TGTGCCAGCAGTTCTAACAGCTTCTATGGCTACACCTTC.

This clone was picked up a small number of times. The J gene is TRBJ2-5, the V gene TRBV5-1; TRBD2 is a possible D gene (6 bases). Per the germline V gene, CDR1 is SGHRS and CDR2 is YFSETQ. V was pared by 0 bases and J by 3 bases, with 9 bases between. CDR3 length: 14 amino acids. The CDR3 spells CASSLDPGEETQYF. The CDR3, as DNA: TGCGCCAGCAGCTTGGATCCGGGGGAAGAGACCCAGTACTTC. The entire variable domain, with the rest obtained from reference TRBV5-1 and TRBJ2-5, is as follows: KAGVTQTPRYLIKTRGQQVTLSCSPISGHRSVSWYQQTPGQGLQFLFEYFSETQRNKGNFPGRFSGRQFSNSRSEMNVSTLELGDSALYLCASSLDPGEETQYFGPGTRLLVL.

The chain recombines TRBV28 with TRBJ2-3; D is perhaps TRBD2 (6 bases). CDR3 length: 16 amino acids. Per the germline V gene, CDR1 is MDHEN and CDR2 is SYDVKM. The V end was cut by 6 bases, the J end by 0 bases, with 16 bases between. The CDR3 sequence: CASRKGRGTSTDTQYF. CDR3 bases: TGTGCCAGCAGAAAGGGTCGCGGGACTAGCACAGATACGCAGTATTTT.

This CDR3 reads CASSFVTGWIQPQHF. The CDR3 region has the DNA TGTGCCAGCAGTTTCGTGACAGGCTGGATTCAGCCCCAGCATTTT. The chain has TRBV28 and TRBJ1-5; the D gene is possibly TRBD1 (6 bases). The CDR3 loop spans 15 amino acids. Germline lookup yields CDR1 MDHEN and CDR2 SYDVKM. V lost 3 bases, J lost 6 bases, and 15 bases lay in between.

V gene TRBV19 combines with J gene TRBJ2-3; D uncertain. The CDR3 totals 13 residues. The V and J ends lost 1 base and 1 base respectively, with 3 bases between them. Per the germline V gene, CDR1 is LNHDA and CDR2 is SQIVND (reference sequence). The CDR3 loop reads CASSIAGTDTQYF. The CDR3 bases are TGTGCCAGTAGTATAGCCGGCACAGATACGCAGTATTTT. Together with reference TRBV19 and TRBJ2-3, the CDR3 gives the full variable domain: DGGITQSPKYLFRKEGQNVTLSCEQNLNHDAMYWYRQDPGQGLRLIYYSQIVNDFQKGDIAEGYSVSREKKESFPLTVTSAQKNPTAFYLCASSIAGTDTQYFGPGTRLTVL.

This chain uses TRBV5-1 with TRBJ2-1; 9 positions match TRBD1. The CDR3 has 15 residues. Germline trimming cut 4 bases from V and 9 bases from J; bases unmatched to any gene: 11. Germline lookup yields CDR1 SGHRS and CDR2 YFSETQ. In DNA form, the CDR3 reads TGCGCCAGCAGCCTCGGGACAGGGCAAGTGGGTGAGCAGTTCTTC. It encodes CASSLGTGQVGEQFF.

In this sample, this clone turned up many times. V and J are TRBV4-3 and TRBJ2-1, with 8 bases matching TRBD2. Germline V gene lookup returns CDR1 LGHNA and CDR2 YSLEER. The V segment lost 1 base and the J segment 8 bases; nucleotides outside the gene matches: 10. The CDR3 is 16 residues long. In nucleotides, the CDR3 is TGCGCCAGCAGCCAAGGGGGCGGGAGGAATTTCGATGAGCAGTTCTTC. It translates to CASSQGGGRNFDEQFF.

This clone was observed a few times. CDR3 DNA: TGTGCCTGGAGTGTTCTAGCGGGCCACGGGACCCAGTACTTC. Translated: CAWSVLAGHGTQYF. V gene TRBV30 combines with J gene TRBJ2-5; 8 bases are shared with TRBD2. The CDR3 covers 14 residues. The V segment lost 0 bases and the J segment 7 bases; nucleotides outside the gene matches: 7. CDR1 is GTSNPN, CDR2 SVGIG, per germline (reference sequence).

This clone was counted between two and nine times. The gene calls are TRBV14 and TRBJ2-1; 11 nucleotides match TRBD2. With V trimmed by 5 bases and J by 4 bases, 10 bases remained unmatched. Germline-derived CDR1 and CDR2 are SGHDN and FVKESK. The CDR3 totals 17 residues. The CDR3: CASSLRLAGQFYNEQFF. DNA of the CDR3: TGTGCCAGCAGCTTAAGACTAGCGGGGCAGTTTTACAATGAGCAGTTCTTC.

The V and J genes are TRBV28 and TRBJ1-2; maybe TRBD1 (5 bases). Germline CDR1 is MDHEN and CDR2 is SYDVKM. The CDR3 has 14 residues. V lost 7 bases, J lost 8 bases, and 20 bases lay in between. In DNA form, the CDR3 reads TGTGCCAGCACCCCGACCCAGGGTTATGTGGGCTACACCTTC. Its protein is CASTPTQGYVGYTF.

The genes are TRBV4-1 and TRBJ2-1; TRBD2 aligns across 8 bases. V lost 5 bases, J lost 4 bases, and 16 bases stayed unmatched. The CDR3 loop spans 18 amino acids. Germline V CDR1 and CDR2: MGHRA, YSYEKL. Written as DNA, the CDR3 is TGCGCCAGCAGCACCTCCGACCTCAGCGGGAGCTATTACAATGAGCAGTTCTTC. Encoded protein: CASSTSDLSGSYYNEQFF.

The chain is built from TRBV10-3 and TRBJ2-5; the match to TRBD2 covers 8 bases. This CDR3 has 13 amino acids. From germline, CDR1 is ENHRY and CDR2 SYGVKD. J was trimmed by 3 bases and V by 8 bases; bases with no gene match: 5. The CDR3 nucleotides read TGTGCCATCCGTCAAGCGGGAGAAGAGACCCAGTACTTC. Protein sequence: CAIRQAGEETQYF.

V and J are TRBV5-1 and TRBJ2-3, with 10 positions matching TRBD2. This CDR3 contains 16 residues. After removal of 5 bases from V and 4 bases from J, the junction contained 10 bases not matched to a gene. Germline CDR1 SGHRS, CDR2 YFSETQ. DNA of the CDR3: TGCGCCAGCAGTTCTCTAACTAGCGGGGCAGCAGATACGCAGTATTTT. Its translation is CASSSLTSGAADTQYF. Supplemented by reference TRBV5-1 and TRBJ2-3, the full variable domain reads KAGVTQTPRYLIKTRGQQVTLSCSPISGHRSVSWYQQTPGQGLQFLFEYFSETQRNKGNFPGRFSGRQFSNSRSEMNVSTLELGDSALYLCASSSLTSGAADTQYFGPGTRLTVL.

The V and J genes are TRBV19 and TRBJ1-1, with D unclear. Germline V gives CDR1 LNHDA, CDR2 SQIVND (reference sequence). With 6 bases removed from V and 1 base from J, the gap between germline ends came to 15 bases. This CDR3 is 15 amino acids long. The CDR3 here is CASRSSLRKNTEAFF. The CDR3 DNA reads TGTGCCAGTAGGTCATCACTGCGGAAGAACACTGAAGCTTTCTTT.

This clone was detected only a few times. The chain combines TRBV30 with TRBJ2-3; tentatively, D is TRBD1 (6 bases). Germline CDR1 is GTSNPN and CDR2 is SVGIG (reference sequence). The length of the CDR3 is 14 residues. V was cut by 1 base and J by 1 base, with 9 bases left in between. In DNA, the CDR3 is TGTGCCTGGAGTGCAGGGGCAGGCACAGATACGCAGTATTTT. This codes for CAWSAGAGTDTQYF.